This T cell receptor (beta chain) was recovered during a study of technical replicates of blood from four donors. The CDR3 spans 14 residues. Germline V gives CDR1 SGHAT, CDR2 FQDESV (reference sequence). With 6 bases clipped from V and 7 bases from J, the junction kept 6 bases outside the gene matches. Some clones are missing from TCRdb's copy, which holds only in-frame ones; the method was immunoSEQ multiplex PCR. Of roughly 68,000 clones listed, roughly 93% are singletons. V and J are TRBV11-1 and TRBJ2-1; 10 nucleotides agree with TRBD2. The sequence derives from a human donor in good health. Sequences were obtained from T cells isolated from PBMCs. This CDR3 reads CASRPAGGPNEQFF. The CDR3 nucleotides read TGTGCCAGCAGACCAGCGGGAGGGCCTAATGAGCAGTTCTTC.